A selection of T cell receptor beta chains follows, all from one sample in a study of cytomegalovirus exposure and HLA in healthy donors. Assay: immunoSEQ multiplex PCR; the TCRdb copy retains only in-frame clones and omits some. The repertoire table contains 75,000 to 85,000 clones. The source material was PBMCs. These receptor sequences come from a man between 18 and 29 years old in good health and CMV-seropositive. The CDR3 runs from the conserved cysteine through the conserved F or W. The order of the fields is CDR3 length, J gene, V gene, D gene, CDR3 DNA, CDR3 protein. A D gene is named only where the DNA matches it firmly.

18	TRBJ1-6	TRBV14	NA	TGTGCCAGCAGCCCTACCCAGGGGAAGAGCTCCTATAATTCACCCCTCCACTTT	CASSPTQGKSSYNSPLHF
16	TRBJ1-5	TRBV18	NA	TGTGCCAGCTCACCAGCAACCCCTCAGGCTAATCAGCCCCAGCATTTT	CASSPATPQANQPQHF
13	TRBJ1-1	TRBV14	NA	TGTGCCAGCAGCCAATTCCGGGGGTTTGAAGCTTTCTTT	CASSQFRGFEAFF
13	TRBJ1-1	TRBV9	TRBD1	TGTGCCAGCAGTTTGGACAGGGGGACTGAAGCTTTCTTT	CASSLDRGTEAFF
13	TRBJ2-7	TRBV7-3	NA	TGTGCCAGCAGCCCCGCGGGCTCCTACGAGCAGTACTTC	CASSPAGSYEQYF
14	TRBJ2-7	TRBV6-1	NA	TGTGCCAGCAGTGAAGCGACCAGGGGCTACGAGCAGTACTTC	CASSEATRGYEQYF
18	TRBJ1-6	TRBV4-2	NA	TGTGCCAGCAGCCAGGGAAGGACAGTTCAGTCCTATAATTCACCCCTCCACTTT	CASSQGRTVQSYNSPLHF
15	TRBJ1-5	TRBV6-1	NA	TGTGCCAGCAGTGAAATAAGGGGTCCCAATCAGCCCCAGCATTTT	CASSEIRGPNQPQHF
13	TRBJ1-1	TRBV30	NA	TGTGCCTGGAACTACTACCCAGGGTCTGAAGCTTTCTTT	CAWNYYPGSEAFF
15	TRBJ1-2	TRBV16	NA	TGTGCCAGCAGCCAATCGGGCAGCCGGAACTATGGCTACACCTTC	CASSQSGSRNYGYTF
12	TRBJ1-5	TRBV6-1	NA	TGTGCCAGCAGTGAAGCCAATAGGCCCCAGCATTTT	CASSEANRPQHF
16	TRBJ1-1	TRBV5-1	NA	TGCGCCAGCAGCTTGGCCTCGGTGTCCAGGGCGTATGAAGCTTTCTTT	CASSLASVSRAYEAFF
14	TRBJ2-1	TRBV19	TRBD1	TGTGCCAGTCTCAGACAGGGGGGAAGGAATGAGCAGTTCTTC	CASLRQGGRNEQFF
11	TRBJ2-7	TRBV2	NA	TGTGCCAGCAGTGAATTCAACGAGCAGTACTTC	CASSEFNEQYF
12	TRBJ2-2	TRBV6-6	NA	TGTGCCAGCAGTTACGCGGCCGGGGAGCTGTTTTTT	CASSYAAGELFF
13	TRBJ1-5	TRBV29-1	TRBD1	TGCAGCGTCGCAACAGGGGTGAATCAGCCCCAGCATTTT	CSVATGVNQPQHF
16	TRBJ2-6	TRBV2	NA	TGTGCCAGCAGTTTAAGATCCTACTCTGGGGCCAACGTCCTGACTTTC	CASSLRSYSGANVLTF
17	TRBJ1-2	TRBV21-1	NA	TGTGCCAGCACCCCCCGTGAGGGACAGGGGGCCGTGCCTGGCTACACCTTC	CASTPREGQGAVPGYTF
13	TRBJ1-2	TRBV6-1	NA	TGTGCCAGCAGTGAAATTAGGGGCGATGGCTACACCTTC	CASSEIRGDGYTF
17	TRBJ2-1	TRBV18	TRBD2	TGTGCCAGCTCACCACGTGGGAGTAGCGGGGAAAACAATGAGCAGTTCTTC	CASSPRGSSGENNEQFF
13	TRBJ1-2	TRBV29-1	NA	TGCAGCGTGTTTTCGGCGGAAGGCTATGGCTACACCTTC	CSVFSAEGYGYTF
15	TRBJ2-7	TRBV27	TRBD1	TGTGCCAGCAGTGCCCGGGACAGGGATGACTACGAGCAGTACTTC	CASSARDRDDYEQYF
15	TRBJ1-4	TRBV2	TRBD1	TGTGCCAGCAGTCCTCAGACAGGGGTACTCGGAAAACTGTTTTTT	CASSPQTGVLGKLFF
17	TRBJ1-2	TRBV5-4	TRBD1	TGTGCCAGCAGCCGCCGGGACAGGGGTATTAAGAACTATGGCTACACCTTC	CASSRRDRGIKNYGYTF
15	TRBJ2-7	TRBV6-6	TRBD1	TGTGCCAGCAGTTCTCCGGACAGGGGGCAATACGAGCAGTACTTC	CASSSPDRGQYEQYF
15	TRBJ1-1	TRBV5-1	NA	TGCGCCAGCAGCTTGGACAGGCCCCTGAACACTGAAGCTTTCTTT	CASSLDRPLNTEAFF
14	TRBJ2-1	TRBV5-4	TRBD1	TGTGCCAGCAGCGCACAAACAGGGGAGAGTGAGCAGTTCTTC	CASSAQTGESEQFF
18	TRBJ2-6	TRBV19	TRBD1	TGTGCCAGTAGTATAGTTGGCACAGGGGCTCCTGGGGCCAACGTCCTGACTTTC	CASSIVGTGAPGANVLTF